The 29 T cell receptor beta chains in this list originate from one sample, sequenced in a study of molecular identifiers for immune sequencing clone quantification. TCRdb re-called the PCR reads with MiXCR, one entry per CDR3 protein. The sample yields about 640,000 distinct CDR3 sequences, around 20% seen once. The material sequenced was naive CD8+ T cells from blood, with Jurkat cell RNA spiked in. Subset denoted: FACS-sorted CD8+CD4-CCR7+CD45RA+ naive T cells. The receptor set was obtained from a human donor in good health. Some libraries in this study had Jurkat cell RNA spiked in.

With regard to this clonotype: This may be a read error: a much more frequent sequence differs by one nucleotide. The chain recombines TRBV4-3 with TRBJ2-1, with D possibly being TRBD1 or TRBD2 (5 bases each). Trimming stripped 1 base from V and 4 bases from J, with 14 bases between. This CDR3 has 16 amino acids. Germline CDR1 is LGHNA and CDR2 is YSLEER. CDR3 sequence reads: CASSQASWGKYNEQFF. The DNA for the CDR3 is TGCGCCAGCAGCCAAGCTAGCTGGGGGAAATACAATGAGCAGTTCTTC.

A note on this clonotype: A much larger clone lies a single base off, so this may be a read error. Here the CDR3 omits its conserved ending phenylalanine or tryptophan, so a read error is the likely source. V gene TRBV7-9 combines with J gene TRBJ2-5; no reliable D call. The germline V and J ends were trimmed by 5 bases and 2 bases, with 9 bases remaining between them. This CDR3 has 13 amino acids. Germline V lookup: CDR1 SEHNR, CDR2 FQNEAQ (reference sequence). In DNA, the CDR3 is TGTGCCAGCAGCCCCGACACTCAAGAGACCCAGTACCTC. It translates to CASSPDTQETQYL.

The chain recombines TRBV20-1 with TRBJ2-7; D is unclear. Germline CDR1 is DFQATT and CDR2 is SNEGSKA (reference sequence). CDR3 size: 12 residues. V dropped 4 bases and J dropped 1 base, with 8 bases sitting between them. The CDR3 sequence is CSAMAASYEQYF. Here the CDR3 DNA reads TGCAGTGCTATGGCAGCTTCCTACGAGCAGTACTTC.

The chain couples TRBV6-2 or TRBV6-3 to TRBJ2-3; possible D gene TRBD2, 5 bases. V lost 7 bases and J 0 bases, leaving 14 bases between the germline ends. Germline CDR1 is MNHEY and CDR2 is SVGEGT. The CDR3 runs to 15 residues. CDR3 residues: CASKPGSSSTDTQYF. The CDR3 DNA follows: TGTGCCAGCAAACCGGGATCTTCTAGCACAGATACGCAGTATTTT.

The CDR3 DNA is TGTGCCAGCAGTTACTCAGGACTAGCCGGCGAGCAGTACTTC. Its translation is CASSYSGLAGEQYF. This chain connects TRBV6-2 or TRBV6-3 to TRBJ2-7; 8 nucleotides line up with TRBD2. Losses at the gene ends were 0 bases for V and 6 bases for J; bases not matched to a gene: 4. The germline CDR1 and CDR2 sequences are MNHEY and SVGEGT. The CDR3 sequence is 14 residues long.

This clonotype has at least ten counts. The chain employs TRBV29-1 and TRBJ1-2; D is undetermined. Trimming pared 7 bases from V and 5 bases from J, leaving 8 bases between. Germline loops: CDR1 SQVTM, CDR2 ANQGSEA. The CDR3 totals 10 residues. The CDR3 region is CSAFEYGYTF. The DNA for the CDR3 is TGCAGCGCTTTCGAGTATGGCTACACCTTC.

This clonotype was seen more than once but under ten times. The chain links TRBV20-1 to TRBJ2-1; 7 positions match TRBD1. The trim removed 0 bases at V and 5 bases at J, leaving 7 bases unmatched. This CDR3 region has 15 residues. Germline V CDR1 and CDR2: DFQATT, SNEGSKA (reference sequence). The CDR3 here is CSARDYAGGHNEQFF. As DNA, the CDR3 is TGCAGTGCTAGAGATTACGCAGGGGGACACAATGAGCAGTTCTTC.

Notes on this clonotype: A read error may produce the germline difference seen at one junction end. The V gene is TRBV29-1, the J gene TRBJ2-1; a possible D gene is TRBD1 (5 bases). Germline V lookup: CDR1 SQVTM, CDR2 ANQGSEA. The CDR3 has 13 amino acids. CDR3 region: CSALRVGRNVQFF. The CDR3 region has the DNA TGCAGCGCCCTCAGGGTGGGGCGCAATGTGCAGTTCTTC.

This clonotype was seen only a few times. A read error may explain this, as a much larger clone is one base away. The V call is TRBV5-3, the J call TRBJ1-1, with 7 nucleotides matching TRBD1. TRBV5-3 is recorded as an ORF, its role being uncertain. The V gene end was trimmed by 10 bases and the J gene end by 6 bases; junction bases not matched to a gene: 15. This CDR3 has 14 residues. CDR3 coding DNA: TGTGCCGGCAGCTACATAACAGGGGACGCTGAAGCTTTCTTT. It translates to CAGSYITGDAEAFF.

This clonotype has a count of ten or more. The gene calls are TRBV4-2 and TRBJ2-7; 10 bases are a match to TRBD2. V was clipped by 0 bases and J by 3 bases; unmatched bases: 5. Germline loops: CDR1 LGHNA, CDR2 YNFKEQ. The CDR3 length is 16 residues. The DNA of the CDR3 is TGTGCCAGCAGCCAAGAAGGGCCTAGCGGGGGCTACGAGCAGTACTTC. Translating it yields CASSQEGPSGGYEQYF.

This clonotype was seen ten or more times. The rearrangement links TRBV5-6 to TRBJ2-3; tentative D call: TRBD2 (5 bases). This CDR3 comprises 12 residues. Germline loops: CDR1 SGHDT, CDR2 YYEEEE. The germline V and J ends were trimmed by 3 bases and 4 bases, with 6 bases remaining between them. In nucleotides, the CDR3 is TGTGCCAGCAGCTGGACTCCAGATACGCAGTATTTT. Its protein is CASSWTPDTQYF.

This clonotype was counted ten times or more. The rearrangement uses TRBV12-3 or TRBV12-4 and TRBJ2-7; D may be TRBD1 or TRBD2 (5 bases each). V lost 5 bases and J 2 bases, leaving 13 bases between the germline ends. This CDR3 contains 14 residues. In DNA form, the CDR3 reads TGTGCCAGCAGTCACCGGGACGGGCCCTACGAGCAGTACTTC. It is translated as CASSHRDGPYEQYF.

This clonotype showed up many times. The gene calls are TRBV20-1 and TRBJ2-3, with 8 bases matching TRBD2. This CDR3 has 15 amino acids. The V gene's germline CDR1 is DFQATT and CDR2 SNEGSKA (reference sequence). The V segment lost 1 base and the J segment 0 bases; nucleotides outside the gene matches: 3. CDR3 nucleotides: TGCAGTGCTAGAGTACTAGCGGATAGCACAGATACGCAGTATTTT. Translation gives CSARVLADSTDTQYF.

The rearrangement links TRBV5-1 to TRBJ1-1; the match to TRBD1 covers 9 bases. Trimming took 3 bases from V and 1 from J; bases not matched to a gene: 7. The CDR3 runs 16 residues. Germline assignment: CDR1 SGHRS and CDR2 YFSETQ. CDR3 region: CASSYGQGNRNTEAFF. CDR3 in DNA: TGCGCCAGCAGCTACGGACAGGGGAATAGGAACACTGAAGCTTTCTTT.

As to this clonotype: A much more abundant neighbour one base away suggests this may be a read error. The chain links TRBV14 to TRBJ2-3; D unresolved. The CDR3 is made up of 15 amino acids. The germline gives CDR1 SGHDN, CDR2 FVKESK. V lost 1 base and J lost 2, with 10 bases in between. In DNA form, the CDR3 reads TGTGCCAGCAGCCAAGTTCCGAGTTCCACAGATACGCAGTATTTT. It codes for CASSQVPSSTDTQYF.

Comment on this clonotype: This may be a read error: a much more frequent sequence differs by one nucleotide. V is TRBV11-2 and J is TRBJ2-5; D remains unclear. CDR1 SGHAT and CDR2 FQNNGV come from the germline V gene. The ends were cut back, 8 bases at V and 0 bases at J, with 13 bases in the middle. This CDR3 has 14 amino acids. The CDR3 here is CASGPRANQETQYF. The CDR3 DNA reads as TGTGCCAGCGGCCCCCGGGCCAACCAAGAGACCCAGTACTTC.

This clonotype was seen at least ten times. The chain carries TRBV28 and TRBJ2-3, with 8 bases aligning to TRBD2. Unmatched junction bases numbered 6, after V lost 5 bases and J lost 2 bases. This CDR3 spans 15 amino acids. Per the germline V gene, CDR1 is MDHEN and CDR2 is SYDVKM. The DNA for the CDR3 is TGTGCCAGCAGTAGGACTAGCAGGACCACAGATACGCAGTATTTT. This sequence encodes CASSRTSRTTDTQYF.

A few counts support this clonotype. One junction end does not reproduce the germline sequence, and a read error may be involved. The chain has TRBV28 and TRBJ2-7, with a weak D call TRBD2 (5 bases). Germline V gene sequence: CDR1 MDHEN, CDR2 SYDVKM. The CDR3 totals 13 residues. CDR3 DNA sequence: TGTGCCAGCAGTTTATCGGGGTGGTACGTGCAGTACTTC. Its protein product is CASSLSGWYVQYF.

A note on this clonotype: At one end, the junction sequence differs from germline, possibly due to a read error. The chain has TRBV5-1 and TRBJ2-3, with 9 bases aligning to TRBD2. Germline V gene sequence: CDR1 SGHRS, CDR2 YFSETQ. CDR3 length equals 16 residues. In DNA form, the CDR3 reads TGCGCCAACAGCCTAAACCTAGCGGGAACAACAGATACGCAGTATTTT. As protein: CANSLNLAGTTDTQYF.

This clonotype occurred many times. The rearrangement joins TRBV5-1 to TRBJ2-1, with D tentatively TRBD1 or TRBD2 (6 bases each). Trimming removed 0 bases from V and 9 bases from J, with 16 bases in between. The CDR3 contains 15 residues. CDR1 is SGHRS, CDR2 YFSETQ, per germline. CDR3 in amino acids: CASSLAEGGYAEQFF. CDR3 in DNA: TGCGCCAGCAGCTTGGCTGAAGGGGGGTACGCTGAGCAGTTCTTC.

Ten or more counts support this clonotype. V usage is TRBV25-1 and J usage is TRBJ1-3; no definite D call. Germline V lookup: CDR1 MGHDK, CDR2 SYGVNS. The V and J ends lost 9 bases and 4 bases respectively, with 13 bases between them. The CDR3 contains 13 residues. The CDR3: CARGTPEGNTIYF. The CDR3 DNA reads TGTGCCAGGGGAACCCCCGAGGGAAACACCATATATTTT.

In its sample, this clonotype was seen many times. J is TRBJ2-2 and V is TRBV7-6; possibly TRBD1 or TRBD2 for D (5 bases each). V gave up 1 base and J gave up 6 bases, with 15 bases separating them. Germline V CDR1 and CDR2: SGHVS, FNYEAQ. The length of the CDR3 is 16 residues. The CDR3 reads CASSLGFEGMAGELFF. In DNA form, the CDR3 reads TGTGCCAGCAGCTTAGGTTTCGAGGGGATGGCCGGGGAGCTGTTTTTT.

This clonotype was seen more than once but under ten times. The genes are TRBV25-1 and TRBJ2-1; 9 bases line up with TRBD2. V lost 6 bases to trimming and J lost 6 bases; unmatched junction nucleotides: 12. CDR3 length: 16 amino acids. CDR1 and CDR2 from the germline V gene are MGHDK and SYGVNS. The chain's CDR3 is CASRPVSGGGANEQFF. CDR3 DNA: TGTGCCAGCAGACCCGTGTCGGGCGGGGGGGCCAATGAGCAGTTCTTC.

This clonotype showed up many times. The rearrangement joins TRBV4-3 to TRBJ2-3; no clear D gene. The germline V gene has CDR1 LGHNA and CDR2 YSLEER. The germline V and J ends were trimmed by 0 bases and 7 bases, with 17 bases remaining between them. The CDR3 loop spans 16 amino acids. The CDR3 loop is CASSQDLMGMANTQYF. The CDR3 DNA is TGCGCCAGCAGCCAAGATCTGATGGGCATGGCAAATACGCAGTATTTT.

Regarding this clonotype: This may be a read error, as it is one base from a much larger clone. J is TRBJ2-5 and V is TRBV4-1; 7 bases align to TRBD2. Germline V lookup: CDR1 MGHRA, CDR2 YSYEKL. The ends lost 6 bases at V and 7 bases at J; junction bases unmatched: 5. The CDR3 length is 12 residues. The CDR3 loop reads CASSRGGGTQYF. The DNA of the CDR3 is TGCGCCAGCAGTCGTGGGGGGGGGACCCAGTACTTC.

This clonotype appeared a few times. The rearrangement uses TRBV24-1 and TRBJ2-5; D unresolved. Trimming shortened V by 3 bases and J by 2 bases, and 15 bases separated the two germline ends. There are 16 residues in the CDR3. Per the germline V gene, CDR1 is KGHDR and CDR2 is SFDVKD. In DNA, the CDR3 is TGTGCCACCAGTGATACGACCCGACGGATACAAGAGACCCAGTACTTC. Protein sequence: CATSDTTRRIQETQYF.

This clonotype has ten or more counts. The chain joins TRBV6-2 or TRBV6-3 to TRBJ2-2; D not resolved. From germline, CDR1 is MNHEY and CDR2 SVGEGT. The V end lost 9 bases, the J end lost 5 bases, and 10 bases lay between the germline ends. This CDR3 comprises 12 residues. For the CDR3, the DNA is TGTGCCAGTCTGGTCCCGACCGGGGAGCTGTTTTTT. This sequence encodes CASLVPTGELFF.

DNA for the CDR3: TGTGCCAGCAGCCCGACAGGGGATGGCAATGTGTTAGACTATGGCTACACCTTC. Protein sequence: CASSPTGDGNVLDYGYTF. J is TRBJ1-2 and V is TRBV5-5; 8 bases are a match to TRBD1. Unmatched junction bases numbered 17, after V lost 4 bases and J lost 3 bases. CDR1 and CDR2 (germline): SGHKS, YYEKEE (reference sequence). The CDR3 is 18 residues long.

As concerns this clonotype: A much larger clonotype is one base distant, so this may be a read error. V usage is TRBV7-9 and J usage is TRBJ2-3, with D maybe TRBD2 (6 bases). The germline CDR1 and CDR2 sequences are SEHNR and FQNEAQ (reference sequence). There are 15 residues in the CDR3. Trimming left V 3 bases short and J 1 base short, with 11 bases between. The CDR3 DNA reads TGTGCCAGCAGCTTCGCGGGATTTGGCACAGATACGCAGTATTTT. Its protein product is CASSFAGFGTDTQYF.